One sample yielded the 28 T cell receptor beta chains listed below, sequenced in a study of beta chain features in type 1 diabetes. What was sequenced were expressed TCRB transcripts, since all of the isolated RNA had been reverse transcribed. The protocol was immunoSEQ multiplex PCR, while the TCRdb copy is restricted to in-frame clones and leaves out a portion. The table shows around 320,000 clones, with 11% to 15% occurring only once. The specimen sequenced was central memory CD4+ T cells from blood. These receptors came from a man aged 25-45 years in good health.

This clone was detected a few times. This chain uses TRBV19 with TRBJ1-4, with no clear D. Trimming removed 9 bases from V and 2 bases from J, with 13 bases in between. This CDR3 is 14 amino acids long. CDR1 is LNHDA, CDR2 SQIVND, per germline (reference sequence). The CDR3 DNA reads TGTGCCAGCAGCCTAGGGAGGACTAATGAAAAACTGTTTTTT. This gives the protein CASSLGRTNEKLFF.

The CDR3 sequence: CASSPTGGRSNQPQHF. The CDR3 DNA is TGTGCCAGCAGCCCAACTGGGGGGAGAAGCAATCAGCCCCAGCATTTT. The chain uses TRBV5-4 and TRBJ1-5, with a tentative D call TRBD1 (5 bases). V was pared by 4 bases and J by 1 base, with 15 bases between. Germline CDR1 and CDR2: SGHNT and YYREEE (reference sequence). The CDR3 length is 16 residues. Based on the CDR3 plus reference TRBV5-4 and TRBJ1-5, the full variable domain is ETGVTQSPTHLIKTRGQQVTLRCSSQSGHNTVSWYQQALGQGPQFIFQYYREEENGRGNFPPRFSGLQFPNYSSELNVNALELDDSALYLCASSPTGGRSNQPQHFGDGTRLSIL.

V usage is TRBV29-1 and J usage is TRBJ2-3; D might be TRBD2 (6 bases). In germline, CDR1 is SQVTM, CDR2 ANQGSEA. V was cut by 7 bases and J by 2 bases, with 13 bases left in between. This CDR3 contains 13 residues. The DNA of the CDR3 is TGCAGCGAAACGGGGGTCTCCACAGATACGCAGTATTTT. Amino acids: CSETGVSTDTQYF.

On this clone itself: In the same sample, other DNA sequences code for this CDR3. The chain employs TRBV27 and TRBJ1-2; D is unclear. CDR1 is MNHEY and CDR2 is SMNVEV in the germline V gene (reference sequence). Trimming left V 3 bases short and J 0 bases short, with 8 bases between. This CDR3 is built from 14 residues. The CDR3 loop is CASSFRAANYGYTF. The CDR3 DNA follows: TGTGCCAGCAGTTTTAGGGCGGCTAACTATGGCTACACCTTC.

This clone was observed a few times. The chain employs TRBV6-5 and TRBJ2-7; D is ambiguous. V was cut by 0 bases and J by 4 bases, with 10 bases left in between. Per germline, CDR1 MNHEY and CDR2 SVGAGI. The CDR3 extends over 14 amino acids. CDR3 sequence: CASSYSVVPYEQYV. The CDR3 DNA reads as TGTGCCAGCAGTTACTCAGTCGTACCGTACGAGCAGTACGTC.

The rearrangement joins TRBV5-4 to TRBJ1-1; unclear D gene. This CDR3 is 14 amino acids long. Per the germline V gene, CDR1 is SGHNT and CDR2 is YYREEE (reference sequence). Trimming took off 2 bases at V and 3 bases at J, with 11 bases between the two ends. The CDR3 loop is CASSFGVSDTEAFF. CDR3 coding DNA: TGTGCCAGCAGCTTTGGGGTTTCGGACACTGAAGCTTTCTTT.

This clone has more than one count but fewer than ten. V gene TRBV19 combines with J gene TRBJ2-1; TRBD2 aligns across 7 bases. The CDR3 consists of 13 residues. Germline values: CDR1 LNHDA, CDR2 SQIVND (reference sequence). Trimming cost V 3 bases and J 10 bases; bases outside gene matches: 6. The CDR3 region is CASSIGQGGEQFF. The CDR3 DNA reads TGTGCCAGTAGTATTGGCCAGGGAGGGGAGCAGTTCTTC.

The CDR3 sequence is CASSLSPAGGNEKLFF. In DNA form, the CDR3 reads TGCGCCAGCAGCCTATCCCCGGCGGGGGGGAATGAAAAACTGTTTTTT. This chain uses TRBV4-1 with TRBJ1-4; D perhaps matches TRBD1 (5 bases). The CDR3 is 16 residues long. Germline CDR1 reads MGHRA; CDR2 reads YSYEKL. Deletions cut 4 bases from V and 5 bases from J, with 17 bases between.

The chain carries TRBV5-4 and TRBJ1-5; 9 bases map to TRBD1. The CDR3 consists of 14 residues. Unmatched junction bases numbered 2, after V lost 4 bases and J lost 3 bases. CDR1 and CDR2 (germline): SGHNT, YYREEE (reference sequence). The CDR3 DNA follows: TGTGCCAGCAGCAGGACAGGGGACAATCAGCCCCAGCATTTT. It specifies CASSRTGDNQPQHF.

This clone was observed a handful of times. The V gene is TRBV7-9, the J gene TRBJ1-3, with 7 bases fitting TRBD1. Germline CDR1 is SEHNR and CDR2 is FQNEAQ (reference sequence). The CDR3 covers 15 residues. The ends lost 0 bases at V and 7 bases at J; junction bases unmatched: 6. In DNA, the CDR3 is TGTGCCAGCAGCTTAGCCGGACAGGTCTTCAACACCATATATTTT. Protein: CASSLAGQVFNTIYF.

This clone turned up a few times. The genes are TRBV18 and TRBJ2-3, with no clear D. The germline V gene has CDR1 KGHSH and CDR2 LQKENI. The CDR3 runs 17 residues. The V end lost 3 bases, the J end lost 0 bases, and 16 bases lay between the germline ends. DNA of the CDR3: TGTGCCAGCTCACCCCCGAGAAGGGTCGATAGCACAGATACGCAGTATTTT. It specifies CASSPPRRVDSTDTQYF.

The chain links TRBV28 to TRBJ2-7; TRBD2 might be the D (7 bases). The V and J ends lost 3 bases and 6 bases respectively, with 12 bases between them. CDR1 MDHEN and CDR2 SYDVKM come from the germline V gene. CDR3 length: 13 amino acids. The CDR3 is CASSLGGLGEQYV. CDR3 bases: TGTGCCAGCAGTTTGGGGGGGCTCGGCGAGCAGTACGTC.

The chain employs TRBV29-1 and TRBJ1-2; D may be TRBD1 (6 bases). With 2 bases removed from V and 5 bases from J, the gap between germline ends came to 15 bases. Germline lookup yields CDR1 SQVTM and CDR2 ANQGSEA. This CDR3 spans 14 amino acids. CDR3 region: CSVERGARQYGYTF. CDR3 DNA: TGCAGCGTTGAACGGGGGGCGCGACAGTATGGCTACACCTTC.

The rearrangement links TRBV7-2 to TRBJ2-5; D is uncertain. The CDR3 runs 13 residues. V was pared by 5 bases and J by 2 bases, with 9 bases between. The V gene's germline CDR1 is SGHTA and CDR2 FQGNSA. CDR3 nucleotides: TGTGCCAGCAGCCTAATCTCACAAGAGACCCAGTACTTC. This codes for CASSLISQETQYF.

This clone was observed a few times. The chain employs TRBV12-5 and TRBJ1-4; no reliable D call. CDR1 LGHNT and CDR2 FRNRAP come from the germline V gene. Deletions cut 5 bases from V and 1 base from J, with 8 bases between. The CDR3 is 14 amino acids. CDR3 DNA: TGTGCTAGTGGTCAGACAAGAACTAATGAAAAACTGTTTTTT. As protein: CASGQTRTNEKLFF. The full variable domain, completed using reference TRBV12-5 and TRBJ1-4, is DARVTQTPRHKVTEMGQEVTMRCQPILGHNTVFWYRQTMMQGLELLAYFRNRAPLDDSGMPKDRFSAEMPDATLATLKIQPSEPRDSAVYFCASGQTRTNEKLFFGSGTQLSVL.

This clone was counted between two and nine times. This chain uses TRBV11-2 with TRBJ1-1, with unresolved D. The germline V and J ends were trimmed by 4 bases and 3 bases, with 15 bases remaining between them. CDR1 and CDR2 (germline): SGHAT, FQNNGV. The CDR3 consists of 15 residues. The CDR3 here is CASSSPREGYTEAFF. The DNA for the CDR3 is TGTGCCAGCAGCTCCCCTCGAGAGGGTTACACTGAAGCTTTCTTT. Using reference TRBV11-2 and TRBJ1-1 for the parts outside the CDR3, the full variable domain is EAGVAQSPRYKIIEKRQSVAFWCNPISGHATLYWYQQILGQGPKLLIQFQNNGVVDDSQLPKDRFSAERLKGVDSTLKIQPAKLEDSAVYLCASSSPREGYTEAFFGQGTRLTVV.

Only a few counts were recorded for this clone. The V call is TRBV15, the J call TRBJ2-2; 8 bases line up with TRBD2. Trimming cost V 0 bases and J 6 bases; bases outside gene matches: 6. Germline assignment: CDR1 LNHNV and CDR2 YYDKDF (reference sequence). The CDR3 extends over 16 amino acids. CDR3 bases: TGTGCCACCAGCAGAGATAGGAGCGGGGGTCCCGGGGAGCTGTTTTTT. Protein sequence: CATSRDRSGGPGELFF.

With regard to this clone: The conserved closing phenylalanine or tryptophan is absent in this CDR3, likely reflecting a read error. The genes are TRBV10-3 and TRBJ2-7; 10 bases map to TRBD2. The CDR3 is 15 residues long. The V gene end was trimmed by 2 bases and the J gene end by 3 bases; junction bases not matched to a gene: 4. Germline CDR1 is ENHRY and CDR2 is SYGVKD. The CDR3 region is CAISESGGGFYEQYI. As DNA, the CDR3 is TGTGCCATCAGTGAGAGCGGGGGGGGCTTCTACGAGCAGTACATC.

Only a few counts were recorded for this clone. The CDR3 nucleotides read TGTGCCAGCAGCCTCACAGGCATTCAGCAGTACTTC. As protein: CASSLTGIQQYF. The chain employs TRBV7-2 and TRBJ2-7, with D possibly being TRBD1 (5 bases). V was pared by 5 bases and J by 8 bases, with 13 bases between. CDR1 is SGHTA, CDR2 FQGNSA, per germline. The CDR3 loop spans 12 amino acids.

This clone was observed a few times. The chain has TRBV13 and TRBJ2-4; D gene unclear. Germline V gene data show CDR1 as PRHDT and CDR2 as FYEKMQ (reference sequence). The CDR3 extends over 12 amino acids. V lost 1 base and J 16 bases, leaving 14 bases between the germline ends. CDR3 coding DNA: TGTGCCAGCAGCTTAGCCACGAATTTCATTTACTTC. This codes for CASSLATNFIYF.

The chain carries TRBV2 and TRBJ1-6; a weak D match, TRBD1 (5 bases). This CDR3 spans 14 amino acids. CDR1 and CDR2 from the germline V gene are SNHLY and FYNNEI. Trimming stripped 7 bases from V and 1 base from J, with 8 bases between. The CDR3 coding sequence is TGTGCCAGCAACGGGGGGTCCTATAATTCACCCCTCCACTTT. This codes for CASNGGSYNSPLHF.

This clone turned up a few times. The junction differs from germline at one of its ends, possibly a read error. The V call is TRBV7-9, the J call TRBJ2-1, with TRBD2 identical over 8 bases. Germline V gene lookup returns CDR1 SEHNR and CDR2 FQNEAQ (reference sequence). This CDR3 region has 13 residues. The CDR3 is CASRREGDNEQFF. CDR3 nucleotides: TGCGCCAGCAGACGGGAGGGCGACAATGAGCAGTTCTTC. The full variable domain, in which reference TRBV7-9 and TRBJ2-1 provide the parts outside the CDR3, is DTGVSQNPRHKITKRGQNVTFRCDPISEHNRLYWYRQTLGQGPEFLTYFQNEAQLEKSRLLSDRFSAERPKGSFSTLEIQRTEQGDSAMYLCASRREGDNEQFFGPGTRLTVL.

This clone was seen a few times. The rearrangement uses TRBV7-6 and TRBJ2-1; 7 bases map to TRBD1. V trimming: 5 bases; J trimming: 6 bases; junction bases outside the gene matches: 13. Germline V gene sequence: CDR1 SGHVS, CDR2 FNYEAQ. This CDR3 comprises 16 residues. The CDR3 region is CASSTRQGYVSNEQFF. CDR3 bases: TGTGCCAGCAGCACCCGACAGGGTTATGTCTCCAATGAGCAGTTCTTC.

This clone has a handful of counts. The chain links TRBV5-1 to TRBJ1-6, with unresolved D. V lost 0 bases to trimming and J lost 0 bases, with 13 bases between them. This CDR3 region has 18 residues. CDR1 and CDR2 from the germline V gene are SGHRS and YFSETQ. The CDR3 DNA is TGCGCCAGCAGCTTGGGAGCCATGAGGAGCTCCTATAATTCACCCCTCCACTTT. Protein sequence: CASSLGAMRSSYNSPLHF.

In this sample, this clone turned up a few times. This CDR3 is CASSPGFFLDGYTF. The CDR3 DNA is TGCGCCAGCAGTCCGGGGTTTTTCTTGGATGGCTACACCTTC. This sequence joins TRBV23-1 and TRBJ1-2; D is unclear. TRBV23-1 is known as an ORF, though its function is uncertain. This CDR3 region has 14 residues. Trimming stripped 4 bases from V and 6 bases from J, with 15 bases between.

The rearrangement joins TRBV11-3 to TRBJ2-2, with 9 bases that match TRBD1. This CDR3 region has 15 residues. Germline CDR1 SGHNT, CDR2 YENEEA. V trimming: 2 bases; J trimming: 5 bases; junction bases outside the gene matches: 3. The CDR3, as DNA: TGTGCCAGCAGCTTACCCGACAGGGGGACCGGGGAGCTGTTTTTT. Encoded protein: CASSLPDRGTGELFF.

For this clone: Germline is not matched at one junction end, which may reflect a read error. CDR3 sequence reads: CASSLDRLTDAQYF. The CDR3 DNA reads as TGTGCCAGCAGCTTAGACAGGCTCACAGATGCGCAGTATTTT. The chain links TRBV7-3 to TRBJ2-3; weak D call: TRBD1 (6 bases). Germline loops: CDR1 SGHTA, CDR2 FQGTGA. The CDR3 covers 14 residues. Looking up the rest from reference TRBV7-3 and TRBJ2-3 gives the full variable domain: GAGVSQTPSNKVTEKGKYVELRCDPISGHTALYWYRQSLGQGPEFLIYFQGTGAADDSGLPNDRFFAVRPEGSVSTLKIQRTERGDSAVYLCASSLDRLTDAQYFGPGTRLTVL.

In nucleotides, the CDR3 is TGTGCCAGCAGCAATACGCGGGTAACGGGGGATACGCAGTATTTT. This sequence encodes CASSNTRVTGDTQYF. This sequence joins TRBV9 and TRBJ2-3; TRBD2 is a possible D gene (5 bases). The CDR3 loop spans 15 amino acids. The V gene lost 4 bases and the J gene lost 6 bases, with 18 bases spanning the gap. Germline V gives CDR1 SGDLS, CDR2 YYNGEE.